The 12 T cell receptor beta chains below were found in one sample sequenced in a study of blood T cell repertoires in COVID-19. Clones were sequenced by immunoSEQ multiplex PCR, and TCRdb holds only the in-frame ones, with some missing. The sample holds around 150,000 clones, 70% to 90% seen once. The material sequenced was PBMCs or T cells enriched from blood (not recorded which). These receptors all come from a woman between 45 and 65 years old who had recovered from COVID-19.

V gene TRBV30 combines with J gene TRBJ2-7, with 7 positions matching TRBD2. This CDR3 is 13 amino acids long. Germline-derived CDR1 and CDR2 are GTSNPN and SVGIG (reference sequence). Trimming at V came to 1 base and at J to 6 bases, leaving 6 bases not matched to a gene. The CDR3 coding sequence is TGTGCCTGGAGTGGCCAGGGCGGGGGCGAGCAGTACTTC. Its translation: CAWSGQGGGEQYF.

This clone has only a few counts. The CDR3 DNA reads TGTGCCAGCAGTGAAATGGTGGGGCAGGGCAATCAGCCCCAGCATTTT. Translated: CASSEMVGQGNQPQHF. The V call is TRBV6-1, the J call TRBJ1-5; perhaps TRBD1 as D (5 bases). Germline V gene data show CDR1 as MNHNS and CDR2 as SASEGT. V was pared by 2 bases and J by 2 bases, with 13 bases between. This CDR3 has 16 residues.

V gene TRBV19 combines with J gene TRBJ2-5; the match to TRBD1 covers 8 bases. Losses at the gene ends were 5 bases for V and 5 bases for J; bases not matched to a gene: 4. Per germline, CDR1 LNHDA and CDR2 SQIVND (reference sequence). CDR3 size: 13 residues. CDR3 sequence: CASSAQGAETQYF. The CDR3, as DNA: TGTGCCAGTAGTGCGCAGGGGGCCGAGACCCAGTACTTC.

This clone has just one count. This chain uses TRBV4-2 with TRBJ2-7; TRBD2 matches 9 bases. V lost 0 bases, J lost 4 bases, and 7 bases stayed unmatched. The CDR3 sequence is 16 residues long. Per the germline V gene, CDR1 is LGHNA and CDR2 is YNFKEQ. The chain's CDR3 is CASSQDWASGVYEQYF. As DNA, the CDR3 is TGTGCCAGCAGCCAAGATTGGGCTAGCGGGGTTTACGAGCAGTACTTC.

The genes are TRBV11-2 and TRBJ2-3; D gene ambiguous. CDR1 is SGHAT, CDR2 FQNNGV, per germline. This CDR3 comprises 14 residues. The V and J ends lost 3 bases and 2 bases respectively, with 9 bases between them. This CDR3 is CASSFLPPTDTQYF. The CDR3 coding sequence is TGTGCCAGCAGCTTTCTTCCCCCCACAGATACGCAGTATTTT.

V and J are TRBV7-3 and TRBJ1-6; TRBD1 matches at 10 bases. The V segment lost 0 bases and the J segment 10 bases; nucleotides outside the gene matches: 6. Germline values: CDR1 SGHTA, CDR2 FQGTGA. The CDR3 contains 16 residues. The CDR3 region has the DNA TGTGCCAGCAGCTTAACACGGACAGGGGGAAAGTCACCCCTCCACTTT. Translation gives CASSLTRTGGKSPLHF.

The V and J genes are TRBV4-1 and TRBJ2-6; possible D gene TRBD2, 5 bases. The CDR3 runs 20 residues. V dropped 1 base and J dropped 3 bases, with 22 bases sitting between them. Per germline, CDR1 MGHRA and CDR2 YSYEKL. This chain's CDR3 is CASSQGTLRVGVRGANVLTF. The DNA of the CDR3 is TGCGCCAGCAGCCAAGGAACTCTGAGGGTAGGAGTGCGTGGGGCCAACGTCCTGACTTTC.

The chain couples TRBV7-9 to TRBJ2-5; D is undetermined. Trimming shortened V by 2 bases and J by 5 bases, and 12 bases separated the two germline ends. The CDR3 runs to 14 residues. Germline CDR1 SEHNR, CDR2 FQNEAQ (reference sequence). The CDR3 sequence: CASSLRGFGETQYF. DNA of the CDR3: TGTGCCAGCAGCTTAAGAGGATTCGGGGAGACCCAGTACTTC.

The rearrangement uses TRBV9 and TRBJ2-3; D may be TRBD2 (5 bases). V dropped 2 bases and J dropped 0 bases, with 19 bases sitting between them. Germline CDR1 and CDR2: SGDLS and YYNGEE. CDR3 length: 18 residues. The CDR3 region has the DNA TGTGCCAGCAGCGTGGACTTTTCGGCCTCTACTAGCACAGATACGCAGTATTTT. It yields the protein CASSVDFSASTSTDTQYF.

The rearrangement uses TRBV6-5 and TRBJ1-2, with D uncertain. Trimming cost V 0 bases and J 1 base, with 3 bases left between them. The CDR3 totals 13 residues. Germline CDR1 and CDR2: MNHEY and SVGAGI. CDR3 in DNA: TGTGCCAGCAGTTACTCCAATAACTATGGCTACACCTTC. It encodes CASSYSNNYGYTF.

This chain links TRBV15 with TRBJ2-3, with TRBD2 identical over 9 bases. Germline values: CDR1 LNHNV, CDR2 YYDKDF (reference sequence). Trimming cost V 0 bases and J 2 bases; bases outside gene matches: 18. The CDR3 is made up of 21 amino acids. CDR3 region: CATSRDFPAGGLALYTDTQYF. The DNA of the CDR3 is TGTGCCACCAGCAGAGACTTTCCAGCGGGGGGTCTCGCGCTATACACAGATACGCAGTATTTT.

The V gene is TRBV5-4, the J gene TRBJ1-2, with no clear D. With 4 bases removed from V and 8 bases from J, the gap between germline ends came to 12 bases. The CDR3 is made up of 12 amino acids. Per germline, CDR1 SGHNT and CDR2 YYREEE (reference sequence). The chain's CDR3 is CASSRQEGGYTF. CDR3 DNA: TGTGCCAGCAGCCGCCAAGAGGGAGGCTACACCTTC.